The entry below gives a single T cell receptor beta chain sequence along with its context. What it binds is unknown. Using its own MiXCR run on the 5' RACE reads, TCRdb lists one record per CDR3 protein. The sample has roughly 620,000 distinct CDR3 sequences; more than 15% are singletons. The sample belongs to a study of T-cell memory formation after mild COVID-19. Study-level points and caveats: Pre-infection memory carried some responding clones, suggesting that cross-reactive memory joined.

Deletions cut 2 bases from V and 5 bases from J, with 16 bases between. The CDR3 length is 15 residues. CDR1 SGHTA and CDR2 FQGTGA come from the germline V gene. Material for sequencing was PBMCs or a T cell subset sorted from them (not recorded which). V and J are TRBV7-3 and TRBJ2-7, with unresolved D. This clonotype originated in an adult woman who had mild COVID-19 (a few samples of this study predate the infection). Cell type and time point are not known. CDR3 protein: CASSLDSYSENEQYF. The CDR3 DNA reads TGTGCCAGCAGCTTAGACTCCTACTCGGAAAACGAGCAGTACTTC.